This T cell receptor (beta chain) emerged from a study of T cells after posttransplantation cyclophosphamide. Whole-study results and caveats: Recipient CMV seropositivity and CMV reactivation strongly tracked TRB clonality. Donor CD8+ memory clones often dominated recipient blood repertoires at later times. Skin or GI-infiltrating T cells shared few TRB sequences with blood.

Per germline, CDR1 SGHTS and CDR2 YDEGEE. Trimming at V came to 6 bases and at J to 8 bases, leaving 8 bases not matched to a gene. The CDR3 contains 13 residues. As concerns this clone: Its antigen remains unknown.

Cyclophosphamide on days +3 and +4 followed busulfan-fludarabine conditioning and a marrow graft. Clones were sequenced by immunoSEQ multiplex PCR, and TCRdb holds only the in-frame ones, with some missing. The repertoire holds around 18,000 clones, with over 60% as singletons. Source: CD8+ T cells sorted from PBMCs, taken 1,700 to 2,000 days after a stem cell transplant with posttransplant cyclophosphamide. The sequence derives from a female patient aged 40 to 55 who received an allogeneic stem cell transplant from a related donor, was CMV-positive, and had no GVHD. A share of the T cells may be of graft donor origin. This rearrangement joins TRBV5-8 to TRBJ1-2; TRBD1 agrees at 9 bases. The CDR3 nucleotides read TGTGCCAGCACTTATCGGACAGGGGACGGCTACACCTTC. It translates to CASTYRTGDGYTF.